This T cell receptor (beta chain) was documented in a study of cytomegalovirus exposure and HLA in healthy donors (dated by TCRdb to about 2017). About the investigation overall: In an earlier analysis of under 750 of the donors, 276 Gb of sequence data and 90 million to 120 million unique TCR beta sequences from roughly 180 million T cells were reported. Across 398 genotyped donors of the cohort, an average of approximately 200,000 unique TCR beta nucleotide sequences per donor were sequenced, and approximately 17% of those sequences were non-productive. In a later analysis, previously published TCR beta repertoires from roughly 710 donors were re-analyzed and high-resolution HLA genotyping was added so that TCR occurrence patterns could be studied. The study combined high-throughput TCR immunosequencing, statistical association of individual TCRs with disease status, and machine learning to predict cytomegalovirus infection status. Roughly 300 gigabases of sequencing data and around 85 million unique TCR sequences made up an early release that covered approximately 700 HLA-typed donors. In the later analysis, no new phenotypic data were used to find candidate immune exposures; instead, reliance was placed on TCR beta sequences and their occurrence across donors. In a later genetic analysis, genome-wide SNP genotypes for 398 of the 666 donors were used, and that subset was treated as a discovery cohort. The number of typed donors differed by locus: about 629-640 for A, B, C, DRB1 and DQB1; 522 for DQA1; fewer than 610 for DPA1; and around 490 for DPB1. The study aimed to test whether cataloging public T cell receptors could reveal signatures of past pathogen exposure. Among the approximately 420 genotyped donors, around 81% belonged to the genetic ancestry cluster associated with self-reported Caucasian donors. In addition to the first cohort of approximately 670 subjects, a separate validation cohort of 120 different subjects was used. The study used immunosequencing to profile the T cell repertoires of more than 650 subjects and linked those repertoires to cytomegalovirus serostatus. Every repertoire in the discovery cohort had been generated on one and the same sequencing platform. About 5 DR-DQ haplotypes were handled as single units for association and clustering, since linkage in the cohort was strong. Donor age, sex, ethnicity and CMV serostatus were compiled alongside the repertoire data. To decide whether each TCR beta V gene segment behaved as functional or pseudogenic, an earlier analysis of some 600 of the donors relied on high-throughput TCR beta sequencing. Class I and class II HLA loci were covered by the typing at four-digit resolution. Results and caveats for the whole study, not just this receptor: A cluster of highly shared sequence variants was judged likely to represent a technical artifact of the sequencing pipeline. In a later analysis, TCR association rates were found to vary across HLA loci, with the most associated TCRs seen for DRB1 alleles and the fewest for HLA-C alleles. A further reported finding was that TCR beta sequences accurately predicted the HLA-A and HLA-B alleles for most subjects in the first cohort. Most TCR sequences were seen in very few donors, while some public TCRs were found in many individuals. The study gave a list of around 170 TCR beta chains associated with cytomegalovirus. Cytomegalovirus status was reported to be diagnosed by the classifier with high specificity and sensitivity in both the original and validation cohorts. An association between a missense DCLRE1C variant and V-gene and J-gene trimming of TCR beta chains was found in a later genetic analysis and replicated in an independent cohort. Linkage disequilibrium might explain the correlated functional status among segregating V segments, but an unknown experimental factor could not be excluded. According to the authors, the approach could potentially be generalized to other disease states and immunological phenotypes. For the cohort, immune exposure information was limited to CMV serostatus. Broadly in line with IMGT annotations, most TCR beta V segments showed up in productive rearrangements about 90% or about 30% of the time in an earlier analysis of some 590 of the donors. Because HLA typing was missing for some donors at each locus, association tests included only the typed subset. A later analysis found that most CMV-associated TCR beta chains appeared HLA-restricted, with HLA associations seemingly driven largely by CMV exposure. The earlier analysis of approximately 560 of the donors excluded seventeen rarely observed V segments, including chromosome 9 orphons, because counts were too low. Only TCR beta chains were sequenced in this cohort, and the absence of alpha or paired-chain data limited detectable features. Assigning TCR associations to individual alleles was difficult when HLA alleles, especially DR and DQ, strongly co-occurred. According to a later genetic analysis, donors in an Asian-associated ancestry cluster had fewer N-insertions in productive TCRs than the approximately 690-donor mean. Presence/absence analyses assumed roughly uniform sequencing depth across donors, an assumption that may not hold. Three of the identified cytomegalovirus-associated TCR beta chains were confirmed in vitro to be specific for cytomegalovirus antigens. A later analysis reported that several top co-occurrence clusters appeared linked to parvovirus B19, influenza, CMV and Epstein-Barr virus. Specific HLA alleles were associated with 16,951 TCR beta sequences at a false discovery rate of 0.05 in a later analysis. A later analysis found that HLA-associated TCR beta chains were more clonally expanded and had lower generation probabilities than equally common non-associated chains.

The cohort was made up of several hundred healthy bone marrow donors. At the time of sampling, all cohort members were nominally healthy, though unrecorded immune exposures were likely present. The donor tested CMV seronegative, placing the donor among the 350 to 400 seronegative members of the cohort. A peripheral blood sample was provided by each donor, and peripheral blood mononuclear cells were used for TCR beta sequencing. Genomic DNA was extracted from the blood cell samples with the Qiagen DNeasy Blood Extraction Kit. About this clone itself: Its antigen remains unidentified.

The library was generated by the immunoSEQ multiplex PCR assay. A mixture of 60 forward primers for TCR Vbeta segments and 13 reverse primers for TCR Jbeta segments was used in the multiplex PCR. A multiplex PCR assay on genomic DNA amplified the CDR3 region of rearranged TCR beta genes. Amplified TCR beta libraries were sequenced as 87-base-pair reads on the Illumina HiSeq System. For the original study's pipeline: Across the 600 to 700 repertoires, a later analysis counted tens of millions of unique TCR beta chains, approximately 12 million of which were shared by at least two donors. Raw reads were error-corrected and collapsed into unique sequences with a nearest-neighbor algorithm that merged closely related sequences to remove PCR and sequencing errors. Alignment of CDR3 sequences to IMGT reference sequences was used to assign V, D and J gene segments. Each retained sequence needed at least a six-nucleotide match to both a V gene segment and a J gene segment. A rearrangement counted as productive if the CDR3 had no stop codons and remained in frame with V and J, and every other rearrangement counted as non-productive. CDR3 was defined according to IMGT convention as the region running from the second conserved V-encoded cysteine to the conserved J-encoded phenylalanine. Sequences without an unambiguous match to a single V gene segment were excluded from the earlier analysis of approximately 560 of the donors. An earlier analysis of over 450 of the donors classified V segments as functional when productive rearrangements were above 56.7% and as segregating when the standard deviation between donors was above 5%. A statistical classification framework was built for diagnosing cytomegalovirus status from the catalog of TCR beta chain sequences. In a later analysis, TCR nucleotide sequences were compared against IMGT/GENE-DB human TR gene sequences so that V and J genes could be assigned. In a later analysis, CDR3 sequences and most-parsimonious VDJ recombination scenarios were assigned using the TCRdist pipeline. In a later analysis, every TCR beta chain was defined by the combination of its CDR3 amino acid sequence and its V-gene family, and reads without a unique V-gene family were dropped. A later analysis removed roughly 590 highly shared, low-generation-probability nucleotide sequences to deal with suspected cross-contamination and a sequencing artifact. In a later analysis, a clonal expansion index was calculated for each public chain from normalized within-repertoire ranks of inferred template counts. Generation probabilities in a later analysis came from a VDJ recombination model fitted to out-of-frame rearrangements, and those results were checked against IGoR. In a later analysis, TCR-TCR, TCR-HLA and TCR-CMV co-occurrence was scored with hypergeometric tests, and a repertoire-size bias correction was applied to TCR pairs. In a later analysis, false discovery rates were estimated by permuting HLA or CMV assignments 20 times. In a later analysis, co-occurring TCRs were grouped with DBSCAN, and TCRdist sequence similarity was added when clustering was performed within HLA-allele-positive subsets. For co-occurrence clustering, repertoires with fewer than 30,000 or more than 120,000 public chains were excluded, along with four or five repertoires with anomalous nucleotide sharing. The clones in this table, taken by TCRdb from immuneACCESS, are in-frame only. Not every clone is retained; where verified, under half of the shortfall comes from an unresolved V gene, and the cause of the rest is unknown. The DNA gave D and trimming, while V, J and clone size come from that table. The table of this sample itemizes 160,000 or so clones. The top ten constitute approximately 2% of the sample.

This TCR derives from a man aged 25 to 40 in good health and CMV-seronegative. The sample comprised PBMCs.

Here is the DNA: TGTGCCAGCTCGCTAGCGGGAGCGACCGGGGAGCTGTTTTTT. It codes for CASSLAGATGELFF. The chain uses TRBV18 and TRBJ2-2; 10 central nucleotides agree with TRBD2. The CDR3, cysteine through phenylalanine, is 14 amino acids long. Only the CDR3 portion is preserved as DNA: 42 bases, with reading frame beginning at the first base. The germline V gene supplies CDR1 KGHSH and CDR2 LQKENI. The germline V and J ends show losses of 6 bases and 5 bases respectively, and no gene match explains 3 bases of the junction.